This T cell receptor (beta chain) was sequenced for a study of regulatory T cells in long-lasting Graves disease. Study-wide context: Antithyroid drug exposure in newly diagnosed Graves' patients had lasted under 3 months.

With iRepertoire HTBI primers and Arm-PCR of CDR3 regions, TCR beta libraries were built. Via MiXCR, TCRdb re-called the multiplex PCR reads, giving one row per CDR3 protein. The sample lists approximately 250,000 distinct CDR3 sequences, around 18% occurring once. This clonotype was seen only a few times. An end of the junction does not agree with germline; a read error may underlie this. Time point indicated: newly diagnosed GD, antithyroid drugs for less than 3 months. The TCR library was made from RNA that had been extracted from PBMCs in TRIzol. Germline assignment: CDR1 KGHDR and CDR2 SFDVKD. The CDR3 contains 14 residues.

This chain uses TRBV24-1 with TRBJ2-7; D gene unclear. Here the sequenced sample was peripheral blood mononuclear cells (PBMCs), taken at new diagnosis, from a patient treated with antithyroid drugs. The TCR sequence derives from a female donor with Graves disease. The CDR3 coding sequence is TGTGCCAGCAGTGATTTTCGCAGCTCCTACGAGCAGTACTTC. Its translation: CASSDFRSSYEQYF.